This T cell receptor (beta chain) was identified in a study of T cells in Graves' hyperthyroidism and ophthalmopathy. Study-level points and caveats: Most thyroid clonotypes expanded above 0.001 were also detected in blood.

Ten or more counts support this clonotype. No antigen is known for it. Amplification of TCR beta CDR3 regions was performed using RNA transcripts as template. A set of HTBI primers served as the primers for a first-round RT-PCR of the TCR CDR3. From the multiplex PCR reads, TCRdb called clonotypes with MiXCR, one entry per CDR3 protein. The sample has under 300,000 distinct CDR3 sequences, around 15% seen once. This CDR3 has 15 residues. V was pared by 4 bases and J by 8 bases, with 15 bases between. The chain is built from TRBV12-3 or TRBV12-4 and TRBJ1-6; TRBD1 might be the D (5 bases). The source of this sequence is a woman between 50 and 59 years old with Graves' hyperthyroidism that later progressed to Graves' ophthalmopathy. The sequencing sample was made of blood. CDR3 loop: CASSSAVGGDSPLHF. DNA of the CDR3: TGTGCCAGCAGTTCAGCGGTCGGGGGGGATTCACCCCTCCACTTT.